This entry features one TCR beta chain sequence. It lacks a known antigen. No much larger clone exists at a distance of one base, and base qualities are not known. The data were taken from a study of beta chain features in type 1 diabetes (dated by TCRdb to the late 2010s). About the study as a whole: Mean age, gender distribution, total cell number and subset yield did not differ between patients and healthy donors. A total of roughly 110 million sorted cells were examined across all samples, and the number of cells per subset was strongly correlated with RNA yield. In the study, TCRB repertoires of sorted circulating CD4+ T cell subsets from recently diagnosed type 1 diabetes patients were compared with those of matched healthy donors. Naive and central memory subsets were obtained from all 30 or so donors, but regulatory and stem cell-like memory subsets were isolated from only 8 patients and roughly eight healthy donors.

All of the isolated RNA was reverse transcribed with the High Capacity cDNA Reverse Transcription Kit, so expressed TCRB transcripts were sequenced. Deep immunoSEQ sequencing was applied to naive, central memory and regulatory T cell samples, giving an average of approximately 4 million total reads per sample. Sorted cells were lysed in RLT buffer, and RNA was extracted using DNase-treated RNeasy Micro or Mini kits according to cell number. Each cell subset was processed on its own to prevent cross-contamination, while patient and healthy donor samples were processed together. The immunoSEQ multiplex PCR was used to amplify TCRB sequences from cDNA, generating 87-bp fragments that spanned the CDR3 region. Sequencing of the amplicons was done on the Illumina HiSeq platform. As for how the authors treated the data: Synthetic template baselines were used to correct PCR bias computationally, reads within Hamming distance 2 were collapsed together, and singletons that could not be merged were discarded. By aligning reads against IMGT, V, D and J genes, CDR3 length, and insertions or deletions at six rearrangement sites were assigned. Clonotype counts were normalized to sorted cell number within each subset before computing true diversity and Gini coefficients with the tcR R package. Repertoire sharing was quantified using the overlap coefficient calculated on TCRB nucleotide sequences. Out-of-frame TCRB sequences from naive cells were analyzed as a proxy for the pre-selection repertoire. TCRdb's version of the immuneACCESS table is confined to in-frame rearrangements and falls short of the full clone set. An unresolved V gene accounts for under half of the shortfall where checked; the remainder is of unknown origin. V and J calls and clone size are copied from that table; D and trimming were computed from the DNA. The sample includes 640,000 or so clones, with about an eighth observed a single time. The top ten constitute approximately 0.022% of the sample.

General study outcomes and caveats: Patients with type 1 diabetes made fewer insertions and deleted more nucleotides at VDJ recombination sites, implying thymic rearrangement abnormalities. Type 1 diabetes patients showed a moderate but significant shortening of TCRB CDR3 length in all four CD4+ subsets. Shorter templates might have been favored by PCR, but patient and control samples were amplified and corrected together, so both groups would have been affected equally by any skew. HLA sub-analyses involved small numbers of individuals, so any influence of HLA type on TCRB rearrangement remained unresolved. Naive, central memory and regulatory TCRB repertoires appeared to be more alike among patients than among healthy donors. Because cDNA was sequenced instead of genomic DNA, activated cells with high expression could be over-represented, although the groups did not differ in activation or CD3 levels.

From each donor, a single peripheral blood sample of 100 to 150 mL on average was drawn into heparinised tubes. A BD FACSAria II was used to sort naive, central memory, regulatory and stem cell-like memory CD4+ T cells with a panel that included CD45RO, CCR7, CD25, CD127, CD95 and CD27. Every sorted population had a purity above 98%. PBMCs were isolated right away by Lymphoprep density gradient centrifugation and were stained directly, without culture. Samples were stained and sorted in pairs, with one healthy donor and one patient per experiment, so that batch effects were minimized. The V end loses 4 bases and the J end loses 0 bases, and a stretch of 17 bases separates them. CDR1 and CDR2, per the germline V gene, are SGHDT and YYEEEE. The CDR3 goes from the cysteine to the phenylalanine over 17 residues. Only the CDR3 DNA stays, 51 bases, in frame from base 1.

The chain was built from TRBV5-6 and TRBJ1-5; confidence is insufficient to name the D gene. Material: naive CD4+ T cells from blood. This sample's cell subset or site label indicates: true naive CD4+ T cells. The TCR originated in a man aged 18 to 29 with type 1 diabetes. The nucleotide sequence is TGTGCCAGCAGCCGGTTGTTGGGAGATTATAGCAATCAGCCCCAGCATTTT. Its protein reads: CASSRLLGDYSNQPQHF.